This TCR beta chain was sequenced for a study of Ad26.COV2.S vaccination and SARS-CoV-2 variants. Remarks on this clone: Its antigen is unidentified.

Specified treatment: about 20 received Ad26.COV2.S at low or high dose, single or two shots; about 5 received placebo; per-sample allocation not given. All samples were drawn on day 63, counting from the first vaccine or placebo injection. Notes on the study in general: Measurement of non-spike TCR breadth gave similar results in vaccine and placebo recipients.

This table comes from immunoSEQ multiplex PCR, and its TCRdb copy is limited to in-frame clones, with some not included. The sample yields a few hundred thousand clones, about 80% seen once. This sequence was found in a person between 18 and 65 years old who received the Ad26.COV2.S COVID-19 vaccine or a placebo. The sequencing used peripheral blood, collected in a trial of Ad26.COV2.S vaccine versus placebo.

The CDR3 spells CASRGPSYEQYF. The CDR3 DNA reads TGTGCCAGCAGGGGGCCCTCCTACGAGCAGTACTTC. The rearrangement joins TRBV6-5 to TRBJ2-7; D perhaps matches TRBD1 (5 bases). V shed 6 bases and J shed 0 bases, with 6 bases lying between them. CDR1 is MNHEY and CDR2 is SVGAGI in the germline V gene. The CDR3 covers 12 residues.